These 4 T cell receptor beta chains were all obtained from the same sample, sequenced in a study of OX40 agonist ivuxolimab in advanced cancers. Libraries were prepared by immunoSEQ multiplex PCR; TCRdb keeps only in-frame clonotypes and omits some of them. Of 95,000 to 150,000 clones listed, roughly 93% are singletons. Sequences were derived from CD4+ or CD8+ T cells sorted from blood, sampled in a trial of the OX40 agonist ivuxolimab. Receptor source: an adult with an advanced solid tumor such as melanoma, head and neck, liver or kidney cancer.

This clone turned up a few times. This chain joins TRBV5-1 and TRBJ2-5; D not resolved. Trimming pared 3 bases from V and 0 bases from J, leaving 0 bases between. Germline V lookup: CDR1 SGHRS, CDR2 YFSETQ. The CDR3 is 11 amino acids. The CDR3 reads CASSYQETQYF. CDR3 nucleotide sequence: TGCGCCAGCAGCTACCAAGAGACCCAGTACTTC.

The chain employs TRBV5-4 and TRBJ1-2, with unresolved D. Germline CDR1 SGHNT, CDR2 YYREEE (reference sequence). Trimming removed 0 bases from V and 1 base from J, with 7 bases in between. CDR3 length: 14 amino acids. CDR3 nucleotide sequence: TGTGCCAGCAGCTTGGTGTCCGATAACTATGGCTACACCTTC. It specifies CASSLVSDNYGYTF.

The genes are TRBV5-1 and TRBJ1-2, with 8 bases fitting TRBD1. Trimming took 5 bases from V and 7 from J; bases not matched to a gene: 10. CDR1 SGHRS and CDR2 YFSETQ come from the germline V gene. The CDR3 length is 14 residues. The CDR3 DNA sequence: TGCGCCAGCAGTACCGACAGGGGAGCGGGTGGCTACACCTTC. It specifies CASSTDRGAGGYTF.

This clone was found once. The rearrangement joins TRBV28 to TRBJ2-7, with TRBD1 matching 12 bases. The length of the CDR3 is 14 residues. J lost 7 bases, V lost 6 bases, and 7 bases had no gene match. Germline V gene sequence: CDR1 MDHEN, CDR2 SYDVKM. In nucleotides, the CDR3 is TGTGCCAGCAGCCGCGGGGACAGGGGGCGTGAGCAGTACTTC. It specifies CASSRGDRGREQYF.